These 17 T cell receptor beta chains came from one sample sequenced in a study of identical twins. From the 5' RACE reads, TCRdb called clonotypes with MiXCR, one entry per CDR3 protein. The repertoire holds a few hundred thousand distinct CDR3 sequences, with approximately 17% as singletons. The sequenced material came from naive T cells sorted from blood. The receptors originated from a man in his fifties or sixties in good health.

This clonotype came up a few times. V and J are TRBV7-2 and TRBJ2-5; D possibly uses TRBD1 or TRBD2 (5 bases each). The CDR3 is made up of 13 amino acids. The V and J ends lost 5 bases and 2 bases respectively, with 9 bases between them. The germline V gene encodes CDR1 SGHTA and CDR2 FQGNSA. CDR3 sequence: CASSGTVQETQYF. The CDR3 bases are TGTGCCAGCAGCGGGACGGTTCAAGAGACCCAGTACTTC.

This clonotype has a count of ten or more. The chain is built from TRBV3-1 and TRBJ2-7; TRBD1 agrees at 8 bases. CDR3 size: 15 residues. J gave up 0 bases and V 3 bases, and 4 bases lay outside the gene matches. Germline values: CDR1 LGHDT, CDR2 YNNKEL (reference sequence). This chain's CDR3 is CASSHRQGFSYEQYF. The CDR3 DNA sequence: TGTGCCAGCAGCCACCGACAGGGGTTCTCCTACGAGCAGTACTTC.

This clonotype has more than one count but fewer than ten. The J gene is TRBJ2-2, the V gene TRBV11-2; D unclear. This CDR3 has 15 residues. The germline V gene encodes CDR1 SGHAT and CDR2 FQNNGV. V lost 0 bases, J lost 6 bases, and 11 bases lay in between. The chain's CDR3 is CASSLDQLVAGELFF. CDR3 bases: TGTGCCAGCAGCTTAGATCAGTTGGTAGCCGGGGAGCTGTTTTTT.

The sample holds many counts of this clonotype. J is TRBJ2-5 and V is TRBV6-2 or TRBV6-3, with a tentative D call TRBD2 (6 bases). Trimming removed 4 bases at V and 8 bases at J, with 14 bases between. CDR1 is MNHEY and CDR2 is SVGEGT in the germline V gene. The CDR3 has 13 residues. CDR3 loop: CASSFLARGTQYF. The CDR3 nucleotides are TGTGCCAGCAGTTTCCTCGCGCGGGGAACCCAGTACTTC.

The V call is TRBV10-3, the J call TRBJ1-6; D is ambiguous. Germline-derived CDR1 and CDR2 are ENHRY and SYGVKD. V was clipped by 0 bases and J by 3 bases, with 6 bases between them. The CDR3 is 15 amino acids. The DNA of the CDR3 is TGTGCCATCAGTGAGTCACAGAACTATAATTCACCCCTCCACTTT. Its protein product is CAISESQNYNSPLHF.

Only a few counts were recorded for this clonotype. The chain has TRBV29-1 and TRBJ2-1; D is unclear. This CDR3 contains 16 residues. V was cut by 4 bases and J by 0 bases, with 16 bases left in between. Per germline, CDR1 SQVTM and CDR2 ANQGSEA. The CDR3 loop reads CSVVGPGESSYNEQFF. CDR3 bases: TGCAGCGTTGTTGGTCCAGGCGAAAGCTCCTACAATGAGCAGTTCTTC.

This clonotype came up many times. The chain is built from TRBV20-1 and TRBJ2-1; D remains ambiguous. Germline V gene sequence: CDR1 DFQATT, CDR2 SNEGSKA (reference sequence). This CDR3 has 13 residues. V shed 6 bases and J shed 6 bases, with 15 bases lying between them. CDR3 residues: CSAVLTSGNEQFF. The CDR3 nucleotides are TGCAGTGCCGTACTAACGTCTGGCAATGAGCAGTTCTTC.

This clonotype was counted many times. This rearrangement joins TRBV7-8 to TRBJ1-5; the D gene is possibly TRBD1 (5 bases). Germline loops: CDR1 SGHVS, CDR2 FQNEAQ. Trimming stripped 5 bases from V and 6 bases from J, with 23 bases between. The CDR3 is 17 amino acids. CDR3 sequence reads: CASSQQRTFPQGQPQHF. The CDR3 DNA follows: TGTGCCAGCAGCCAACAGAGGACATTCCCCCAAGGTCAGCCCCAGCATTTT.

This clonotype was found a few times. The V call is TRBV5-1, the J call TRBJ2-1; 11 bases map to TRBD1. Germline CDR1 SGHRS, CDR2 YFSETQ. The CDR3 is made up of 18 amino acids. Trimming cost V 1 base and J 0 bases; bases outside gene matches: 6. This CDR3 is CASSLRTGGSLSYNEQFF. The CDR3 DNA sequence: TGCGCCAGCAGCTTGAGGACAGGGGGCTCCCTCTCCTACAATGAGCAGTTCTTC. The complete variable domain, with remaining parts taken from reference TRBV5-1 and TRBJ2-1, reads KAGVTQTPRYLIKTRGQQVTLSCSPISGHRSVSWYQQTPGQGLQFLFEYFSETQRNKGNFPGRFSGRQFSNSRSEMNVSTLELGDSALYLCASSLRTGGSLSYNEQFFGPGTRLTVL.

This clonotype was seen repeatedly, ten times or more. This chain uses TRBV2 with TRBJ2-7; perhaps TRBD1 as D (6 bases). The germline V and J ends were trimmed by 5 bases and 1 base, with 12 bases remaining between them. The CDR3 is made up of 14 amino acids. Germline V gene sequence: CDR1 SNHLY, CDR2 FYNNEI. The CDR3 reads CASSFADSSYEQYF. As DNA, the CDR3 is TGTGCCAGCAGTTTCGCGGACAGTTCCTACGAGCAGTACTTC.

This clonotype showed up just a few times. This chain connects TRBV20-1 to TRBJ2-7; 11 bases fit TRBD2. V was clipped by 5 bases and J by 5 bases; unmatched bases: 11. This CDR3 region has 15 residues. CDR1 DFQATT and CDR2 SNEGSKA come from the germline V gene (reference sequence). In nucleotides, the CDR3 is TGCAGTGCTCTAATTAGCGGGAGGGCCCCGGACGAGCAGTACTTC. Translating gives CSALISGRAPDEQYF.

There are many counts of this clonotype. V gene TRBV9 combines with J gene TRBJ2-2, with D possibly TRBD2 on 5 matching bases. V lost 3 bases, J lost 4 bases, and 13 bases lay in between. The CDR3 spans 15 residues. Per the germline V gene, CDR1 is SGDLS and CDR2 is YYNGEE. In DNA, the CDR3 is TGTGCCAGCAGCGCAACCGGGATACCCACCGGGGAGCTGTTTTTT. Translation: CASSATGIPTGELFF.

J is TRBJ1-5 and V is TRBV28; no reliable D call. There are 13 residues in the CDR3. CDR1 and CDR2 (germline): MDHEN, SYDVKM. The V end lost 5 bases, the J end lost 9 bases, and 14 bases lay between the germline ends. CDR3: CASSPAPSRPQHF. The CDR3 DNA reads TGTGCCAGCAGTCCTGCCCCCTCCAGGCCCCAGCATTTT.

This clonotype was detected many times. The chain employs TRBV28 and TRBJ2-3; TRBD2 matches 7 bases. Per germline, CDR1 MDHEN and CDR2 SYDVKM. The CDR3 runs 15 residues. After removal of 2 bases from V and 2 bases from J, the junction contained 4 bases not matched to a gene. CDR3 bases: TGTGCCAGCAGTTTAGAGCTAGCGGCCACAGATACGCAGTATTTT. Translating it yields CASSLELAATDTQYF.

This clonotype was counted only a few times. The gene calls are TRBV28 and TRBJ2-5, with D perhaps TRBD1 (5 bases). This CDR3 spans 15 amino acids. Germline CDR1 reads MDHEN; CDR2 reads SYDVKM. Deletions cut 3 bases from V and 5 bases from J, with 16 bases between. The CDR3: CASSFSGRVDETQYF. Written as DNA, the CDR3 is TGTGCCAGCAGTTTTTCCGGCAGGGTAGACGAGACCCAGTACTTC.

The J gene is TRBJ2-2, the V gene TRBV5-5; D remains ambiguous. Between the trimmed V and J ends, which lost 3 bases and 2 bases, there was a span of 14 bases. The CDR3 is 16 residues long. Germline V gives CDR1 SGHKS, CDR2 YYEKEE (reference sequence). DNA of the CDR3: TGTGCCAGCAGCTCATATCTACAGCTTAACACCGGGGAGCTGTTTTTT. Encoded protein: CASSSYLQLNTGELFF.

This clonotype showed up many times. The chain is built from TRBV7-6 and TRBJ2-7, with D possibly matching TRBD2 (6 bases). V was shortened by 1 base and J by 0 bases, with 7 bases between the two germline ends. Germline V gene lookup returns CDR1 SGHVS and CDR2 FNYEAQ. The CDR3 is 14 residues long. The CDR3 is CASSLGGNSYEQYF. The CDR3 nucleotides read TGTGCCAGCAGCTTAGGCGGGAACTCCTACGAGCAGTACTTC.